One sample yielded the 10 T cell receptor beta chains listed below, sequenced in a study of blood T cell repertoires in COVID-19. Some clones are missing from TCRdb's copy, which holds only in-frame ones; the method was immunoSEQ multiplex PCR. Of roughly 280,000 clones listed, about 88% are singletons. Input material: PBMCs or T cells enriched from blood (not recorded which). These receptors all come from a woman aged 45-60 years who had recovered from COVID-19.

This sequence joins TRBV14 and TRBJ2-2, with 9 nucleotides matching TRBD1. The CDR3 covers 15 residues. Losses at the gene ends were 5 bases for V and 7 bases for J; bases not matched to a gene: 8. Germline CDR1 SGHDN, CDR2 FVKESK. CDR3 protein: CASSTGQGSHGELFF. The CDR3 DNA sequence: TGTGCCAGCAGCACCGGACAGGGGAGTCACGGGGAGCTGTTTTTT.

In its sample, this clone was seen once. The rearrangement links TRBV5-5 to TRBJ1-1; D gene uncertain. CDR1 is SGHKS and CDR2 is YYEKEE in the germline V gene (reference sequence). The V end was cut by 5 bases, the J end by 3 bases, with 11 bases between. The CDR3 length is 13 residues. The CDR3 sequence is CASRESSDTEAFF. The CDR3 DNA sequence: TGTGCCAGCAGAGAAAGCTCCGACACTGAAGCTTTCTTT.

The CDR3 reads CASSGGVGRGSGNTIYF. The CDR3 nucleotides are TGTGCCAGCAGTGGGGGCGTGGGCAGGGGGTCTGGAAACACCATATATTTT. The V and J genes are TRBV28 and TRBJ1-3, with TRBD1 matching over 7 bases. In germline, CDR1 is MDHEN, CDR2 SYDVKM. V lost 5 bases and J lost 1; bases outside the gene matches: 11. The CDR3 is 17 residues long.

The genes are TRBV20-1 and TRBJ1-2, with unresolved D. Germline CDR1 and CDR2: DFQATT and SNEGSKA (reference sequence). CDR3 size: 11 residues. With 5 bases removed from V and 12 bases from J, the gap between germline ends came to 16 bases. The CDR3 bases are TGCAGTGCTGAGAGCCAGGCTCAAGACACCTTC. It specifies CSAESQAQDTF.

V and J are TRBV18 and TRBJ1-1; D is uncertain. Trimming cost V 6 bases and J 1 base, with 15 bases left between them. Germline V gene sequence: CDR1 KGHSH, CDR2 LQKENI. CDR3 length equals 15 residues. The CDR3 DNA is TGTGCCAGCTCGCCCCAAGTGGGAGGGAACACTGAAGCTTTCTTT. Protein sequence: CASSPQVGGNTEAFF.

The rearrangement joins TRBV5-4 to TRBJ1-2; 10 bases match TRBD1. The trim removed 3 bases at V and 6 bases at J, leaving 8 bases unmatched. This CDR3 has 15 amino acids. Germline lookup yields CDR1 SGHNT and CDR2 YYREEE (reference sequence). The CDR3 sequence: CASSSRTGGFDGYTF. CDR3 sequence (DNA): TGTGCCAGCAGCTCGCGGACAGGGGGGTTCGATGGCTACACCTTC.

This chain's CDR3 is CASSRETGELFF. The DNA for the CDR3 is TGTGCCAGCAGCCGCGAGACCGGGGAGCTGTTTTTT. The V gene is TRBV7-9, the J gene TRBJ2-2; D is uncertain. V gave up 5 bases and J gave up 5 bases, with 6 bases separating them. Germline V gene data show CDR1 as SEHNR and CDR2 as FQNEAQ (reference sequence). CDR3 length: 12 residues.

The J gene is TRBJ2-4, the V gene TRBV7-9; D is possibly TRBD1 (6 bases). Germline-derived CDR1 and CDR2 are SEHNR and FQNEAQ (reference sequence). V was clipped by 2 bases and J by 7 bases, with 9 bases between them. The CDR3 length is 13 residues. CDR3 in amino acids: CASSLTGSNIQYF. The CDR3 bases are TGTGCCAGCAGCTTAACAGGGTCTAACATTCAGTACTTC.

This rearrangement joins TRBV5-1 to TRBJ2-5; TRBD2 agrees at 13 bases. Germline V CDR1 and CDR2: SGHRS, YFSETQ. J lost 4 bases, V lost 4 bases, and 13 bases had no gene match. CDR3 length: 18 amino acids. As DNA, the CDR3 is TGCGCCAGCAGCGAAGGACTAGCGGGAGTGTTGACAAGAGAGACCCAGTACTTC. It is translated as CASSEGLAGVLTRETQYF.

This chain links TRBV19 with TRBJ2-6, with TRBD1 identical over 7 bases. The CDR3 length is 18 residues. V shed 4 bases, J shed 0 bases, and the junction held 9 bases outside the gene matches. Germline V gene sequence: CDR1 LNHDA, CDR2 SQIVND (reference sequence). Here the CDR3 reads CASSTLHRGTSGANVLTF. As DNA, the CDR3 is TGTGCCAGTAGTACCCTTCACAGGGGTACCTCTGGGGCCAACGTCCTGACTTTC.